Included here is one TCR beta chain sequence, with context. What it recognizes is unknown. This entry comes from a study of cytomegalovirus exposure and HLA in healthy donors. The PCR employed 60 Vbeta primers together with 13 Jbeta primers. Sequencing was performed with immunoSEQ multiplex PCR; in TCRdb, only in-frame clones are kept and a portion is missing. The data show fewer than 120,000 clones, 79% seen once. Germline CDR1 and CDR2: ENHRY and SYGVKD. This CDR3 has 12 amino acids. V gave up 8 bases and J gave up 8 bases; unmatched junction bases: 6. Study-level points and caveats: When analyzed later, a missense DCLRE1C variant was found to be linked to TCR beta V- and J-gene trimming. Later analysis reportedly placed an Asian-associated ancestry cluster below the approximately 730-donor mean in N-insertions. Cytomegalovirus-associated status was assigned to more than 150 TCR beta chains. Per published reports, the classifier diagnosed cytomegalovirus status with high specificity and sensitivity.

The specimen was PBMCs. This sequence originates from a man aged 25 to 45 in good health and CMV-seropositive. The chain combines TRBV10-3 with TRBJ1-2; 9 nucleotides match TRBD1. The CDR3 reads CAIGDRARGYTF. The CDR3 DNA reads as TGTGCCATCGGGGACAGGGCCCGGGGCTACACCTTC.